The rows below give T cell receptor beta chains drawn from one sample of a study of cytomegalovirus exposure and HLA in healthy donors. The data were produced by immunoSEQ multiplex PCR, yet TCRdb's version contains in-frame clones alone and is incomplete. This table holds approximately 150,000 clones, approximately 86% found once. Sequencing input: PBMCs. The receptors were gathered from a man in his late teens or twenties in good health and CMV-seropositive. Both conserved end residues are part of each CDR3. A D gene is named only where the DNA matches it firmly. The listing skips clone size in some rows; elsewhere it reads once, few, many or a size class.

cdr3_aa	cdr3_nt	clone_size	j_call	v_call	d_call
CAISEGLAGEETQYF	TGTGCCATCAGTGAAGGACTAGCGGGGGAAGAGACCCAGTACTTC	.	TRBJ2-5	TRBV10-3	TRBD2
CASSLGGGTEAFF	TGTGCCAGCAGTTTAGGGGGAGGCACTGAAGCTTTCTTT	.	TRBJ1-1	TRBV28	.
CASSARYSSYNEQFF	TGTGCCAGCAGCGCAAGATATAGCTCCTACAATGAGCAGTTCTTC	.	TRBJ2-1	TRBV9	.
CSVDWGLGYEQYF	TGCAGCGTTGACTGGGGACTAGGTTACGAGCAGTACTTC	.	TRBJ2-7	TRBV29-1	TRBD2
CASSQTGANEQFF	TGTGCCAGCAGCCAGACAGGGGCCAATGAGCAGTTCTTC	.	TRBJ2-1	TRBV25-1	TRBD1
CASSPRQGNQPQHF	TGTGCCAGCAGTCCTCGACAGGGCAATCAGCCCCAGCATTTT	.	TRBJ1-5	TRBV27	.
CASSPQGTSTDTQYF	TGTGCCAGCAGCCCTCAAGGGACTAGCACAGATACGCAGTATTTT	.	TRBJ2-3	TRBV27	.
CAISVDLGPFHNQPQHF	TGTGCCATCAGTGTGGATTTGGGCCCCTTCCATAATCAGCCCCAGCATTTT	.	TRBJ1-5	TRBV10-3	.
CASSPGGSYIETTGELFF	TGCGCCAGCAGCCCGGGTGGGTCCTACATAGAAACGACCGGGGAGCTGTTTTTT	.	TRBJ2-2	TRBV5-1	.
CASSVEGQGHNEKLFF	TGTGCCAGCAGCGTGGAAGGACAGGGCCATAATGAAAAACTGTTTTTT	.	TRBJ1-4	TRBV9	TRBD1
CASSLAGTGGTEAFF	TGTGCCAGCAGCTTAGCCGGGACAGGGGGTACTGAAGCTTTCTTT	.	TRBJ1-1	TRBV7-2	TRBD1
CASTISGGSNSPLHF	TGTGCCAGCACTATAAGTGGGGGGAGCAATTCACCCCTCCACTTT	.	TRBJ1-6	TRBV6-1	.
CASSRWSVGEAFF	TGTGCCAGTAGTAGATGGTCGGTTGGTGAAGCTTTCTTT	.	TRBJ1-1	TRBV19	.
CASSSTGTSGHNEQFF	TGTGCCAGCAGTTCGACCGGGACTAGCGGACACAATGAGCAGTTCTTC	.	TRBJ2-1	TRBV7-3	TRBD2
CASSYGGTGTYEQYF	TGTGCCAGCAGTTACGGCGGGACAGGGACGTACGAGCAGTACTTC	.	TRBJ2-7	TRBV6-5	TRBD1
CASSLRGGITGELFF	TGTGCCAGCAGCTTGCGCGGGGGGATAACCGGGGAGCTGTTTTTT	.	TRBJ2-2	TRBV5-4	TRBD2
CASSFGTSAFF	TGTGCCAGCAGCTTCGGGACTTCTGCTTTCTTT	.	TRBJ1-1	TRBV11-2	.
CASSLDGGKGTEAFF	TGTGCCAGCAGCTTAGACGGGGGAAAGGGCACTGAAGCTTTCTTT	.	TRBJ1-1	TRBV7-2	.
CASSLIGGASHTEAFF	TGTGCCAGCAGCTTAATAGGGGGCGCTTCCCACACTGAAGCTTTCTTT	.	TRBJ1-1	TRBV7-3	TRBD1
CASSHRGVSYEQYF	TGTGCCAGCAGTCACCGCGGGGTCTCCTACGAGCAGTACTTC	.	TRBJ2-7	TRBV6-5	.
CASRGQGTMNTEAFF	TGTGCCAGCAGGGGACAGGGGACGATGAACACTGAAGCTTTCTTT	.	TRBJ1-1	TRBV6-5	TRBD1
CASSRSEVNYGYTF	TGTGCCAGCAGCCGAAGCGAGGTTAACTATGGCTACACCTTC	.	TRBJ1-2	TRBV7-2	.
CASSQEIAGGAYGYTF	TGCGCCAGCAGCCAAGAGATAGCAGGGGGCGCGTATGGCTACACCTTC	.	TRBJ1-2	TRBV4-1	TRBD1
CASSYSASGNTGELFF	TGTGCCAGCAGTTACTCAGCTAGCGGGAACACCGGGGAGCTGTTTTTT	.	TRBJ2-2	TRBV6-6	TRBD2
CASSVGGRATGELFF	TGTGCCAGCAGCGTAGGCGGGAGGGCCACCGGGGAGCTGTTTTTT	.	TRBJ2-2	TRBV9	TRBD2
CASRYRVTTEAFF	TGCGCCAGCAGGTACAGGGTGACCACTGAAGCTTTCTTT	few	TRBJ1-1	TRBV4-1	.
CASWPGTGKDEQYF	TGTGCCAGCTGGCCAGGAACAGGGAAGGACGAGCAGTACTTC	.	TRBJ2-7	TRBV18	.
CASSQALVGGGNTGELFF	TGTGCCAGCAGCCAAGCATTAGTGGGCGGGGGGAACACCGGGGAGCTGTTTTTT	.	TRBJ2-2	TRBV4-2	TRBD2
CASSLKTPGSYEQYF	TGTGCCAGCAGTTTAAAAACCCCGGGTTCCTACGAGCAGTACTTC	.	TRBJ2-7	TRBV27	.
CASSATGWIGYTF	TGTGCCAGTAGCGCTACAGGGTGGATTGGCTACACCTTC	few	TRBJ1-2	TRBV19	.
CASSPWRPSYEQYF	TGTGCCAGCAGTCCATGGAGGCCCTCCTACGAGCAGTACTTC	once	TRBJ2-7	TRBV28	.
CASSAGTDYNYGYTF	TGTGCCAGCAGTGCCGGGACAGACTATAACTATGGCTACACCTTC	.	TRBJ1-2	TRBV9	TRBD1
CASNLPQVATEAFF	TGTGCCAGCAACCTCCCCCAGGTTGCCACTGAAGCTTTCTTT	.	TRBJ1-1	TRBV6-6	.
CASSLKSGAGGPGNEQFF	TGTGCCAGCAGCTTAAAGTCAGGGGCGGGGGGACCTGGGAATGAGCAGTTCTTC	.	TRBJ2-1	TRBV7-3	TRBD2
CSADGQDEQFF	TGCAGCGCCGACGGACAGGACGAGCAGTTCTTC	.	TRBJ2-1	TRBV20-1	TRBD1
CASSQARANYGYTF	TGTGCCAGCAGCCAAGCGAGGGCGAACTATGGCTACACCTTC	few	TRBJ1-2	TRBV4-2	.
CASSPWAANYGYTF	TGTGCCAGCAGTCCATGGGCAGCTAACTATGGCTACACCTTC	.	TRBJ1-2	TRBV27	.
CASTLGTRYNEQFF	TGTGCCAGCACCTTGGGGACTCGCTACAATGAGCAGTTCTTC	.	TRBJ2-1	TRBV5-4	.
CASSSIAGAPYNEQFF	TGTGCCAGCAGTTCCATAGCGGGGGCCCCCTACAATGAGCAGTTCTTC	.	TRBJ2-1	TRBV27	TRBD2
CASSFRGLGSVEQYF	TGTGCCAGCAGCTTCAGGGGGCTAGGGAGTGTCGAGCAGTACTTC	.	TRBJ2-7	TRBV7-2	TRBD1
CASSPLARANTGELFF	TGTGCCAGCAGCCCACTAGCGCGTGCGAACACCGGGGAGCTGTTTTTT	.	TRBJ2-2	TRBV14	TRBD2
CASSFLGGRKGDTQYF	TGTGCCAGCAGTTTTCTGGGCGGGAGAAAGGGAGATACGCAGTATTTT	.	TRBJ2-3	TRBV28	TRBD2
CASSSRVGETQYF	TGCGCCAGCAGCTCGAGGGTCGGAGAGACCCAGTACTTC	few	TRBJ2-5	TRBV5-1	.
CASSQGAAGSSYEQYF	TGCGCCAGCAGCCAAGGGGCGGCGGGGAGCTCCTACGAGCAGTACTTC	.	TRBJ2-7	TRBV4-3	.
CASSQLTGRVGELFF	TGCGCCAGCAGCCAACTGACAGGTCGGGTCGGGGAGCTGTTTTTT	.	TRBJ2-2	TRBV4-3	.
CASSQGAGAYNEQFF	TGTGCCAGCAGTCAAGGGGCGGGAGCCTACAATGAGCAGTTCTTC	once	TRBJ2-1	TRBV6-5	TRBD2
CASSPAGQPQHF	TGTGCCAGCAGTCCCGCGGGGCAGCCCCAGCATTTT	.	TRBJ1-5	TRBV27	.
CASTLVAGAPYEQYF	TGTGCCAGCACCCTTGTAGCGGGGGCCCCCTACGAGCAGTACTTC	.	TRBJ2-7	TRBV4-2	TRBD2
CASTPRGKHYGYTF	TGTGCCAGTACCCCCCGCGGGAAACACTATGGCTACACCTTC	.	TRBJ1-2	TRBV19	.
CASSQRTGMNTEAFF	TGTGCCAGCAGTCAACGGACAGGTATGAACACTGAAGCTTTCTTT	.	TRBJ1-1	TRBV6-6	TRBD1
CASSFARGISFF	.	.	TRBJ2-1	TRBV11-1	.
CAVDRPEGTGELFF	TGTGCCGTGGACAGGCCGGAGGGCACCGGGGAGCTGTTTTTT	.	TRBJ2-2	TRBV2	.
CASSEDRGADTQYF	TGTGCCAGCAGTGAGGACAGGGGGGCAGATACGCAGTATTTT	.	TRBJ2-3	TRBV2	TRBD1